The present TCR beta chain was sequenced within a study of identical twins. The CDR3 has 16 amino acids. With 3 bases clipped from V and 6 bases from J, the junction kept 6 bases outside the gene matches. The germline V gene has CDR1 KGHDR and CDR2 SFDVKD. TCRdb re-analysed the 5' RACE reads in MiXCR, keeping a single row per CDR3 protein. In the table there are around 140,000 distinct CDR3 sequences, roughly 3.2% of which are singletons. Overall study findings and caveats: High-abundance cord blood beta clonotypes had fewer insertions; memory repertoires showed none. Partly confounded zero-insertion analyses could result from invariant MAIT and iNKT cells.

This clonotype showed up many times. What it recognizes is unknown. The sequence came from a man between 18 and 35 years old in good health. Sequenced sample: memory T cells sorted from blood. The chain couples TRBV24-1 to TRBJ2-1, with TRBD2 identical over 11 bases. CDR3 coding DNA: TGTGCCACCAGTGATAATAGCGGGAGGGCGGTCAATGAGCAGTTCTTC. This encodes CATSDNSGRAVNEQFF.